The clone carrying this TCR beta chain was counted a few times. No antigen is known for it. The data were taken from a study of T cell repertoires in cytomegalovirus infection. Study-wide context: CMV infection and matching HLA type were both indicated by public TCR beta signatures.

V lost 0 bases, J lost 2 bases, and 4 bases lay in between. CDR1 and CDR2 from the germline V gene are SGHDT and YYEEEE. The CDR3 loop spans 13 amino acids. Regarding the study as a whole: Using cumulative public TCR beta family frequency, the authors identified those who carried CMV together with the relevant HLA.

TCRdb called the reads again in MiXCR, with one record for every CDR3 protein. Of some 390,000 distinct CDR3 sequences listed, roughly 20% are singletons. Sample: PBMCs. This sequence originates from a human donor in good health (CMV status not recorded). Some clones in this sample may be carry-over from other donors' samples. The rearrangement links TRBV5-6 to TRBJ2-3; D gene uncertain. CDR3: CASSLDTTDTQYF. CDR3 nucleotide sequence: TGTGCCAGCAGCTTGGACACCACAGATACGCAGTATTTT.